The T cell receptor (beta chain) under discussion was sequenced for a study of graft-versus-host responses after intestinal transplantation. Study-level background: Following induction with anti-thymocyte globulin, all recipients were given tacrolimus and steroids for two to three years.

Study outcomes and limitations: High graft-versus-host to host-versus-graft clonal ratios were seen in allografts of patients with graft-donor T cell macrochimerism. Researchers found GvH clones in recipient marrow, and some showed up first in ileum or blood.

The protocol was immunoSEQ multiplex PCR, while the TCRdb copy is restricted to in-frame clones and leaves out a portion. The repertoire holds some 87,000 clones, roughly 90% seen once, with 0.3% to 0.35% in the top ten. Points on this clone: What it binds is not known.

Sequencing was performed on unstimulated CD4+ T cells sorted from spleen or lymph node cells, taken before intestinal transplant. The clonotype was recovered from a human donor who received an intestinal transplant.

CDR3 amino acids: CASSLGAAGEKLFF. In nucleotides, the CDR3 is TGTGCCAGCAGTTTGGGGGCTGCTGGTGAAAAACTGTTTTTT. The chain carries TRBV2 and TRBJ1-4; TRBD1 might be the D (6 bases). V was trimmed by 5 bases and J by 7 bases, leaving 14 bases between them. Per the germline V gene, CDR1 is SNHLY and CDR2 is FYNNEI. CDR3 length: 14 amino acids.